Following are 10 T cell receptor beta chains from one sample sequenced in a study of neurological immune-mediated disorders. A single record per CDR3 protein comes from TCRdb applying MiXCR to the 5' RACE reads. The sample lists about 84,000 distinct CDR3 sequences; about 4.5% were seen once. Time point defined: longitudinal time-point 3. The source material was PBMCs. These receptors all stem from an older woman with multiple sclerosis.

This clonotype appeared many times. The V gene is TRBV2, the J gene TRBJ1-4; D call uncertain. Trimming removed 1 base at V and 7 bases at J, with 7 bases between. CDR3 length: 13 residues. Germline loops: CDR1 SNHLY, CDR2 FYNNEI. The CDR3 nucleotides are TGTGCCAGCAGTGAAGGGACTCTTGAAAAACTGTTTTTT. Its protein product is CASSEGTLEKLFF.

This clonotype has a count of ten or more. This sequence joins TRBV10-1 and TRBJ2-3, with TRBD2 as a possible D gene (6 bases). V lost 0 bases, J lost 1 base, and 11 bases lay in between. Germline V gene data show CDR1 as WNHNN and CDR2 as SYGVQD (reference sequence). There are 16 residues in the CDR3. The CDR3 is CASSESRASGTDTQYF. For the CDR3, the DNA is TGCGCCAGCAGTGAGTCTAGGGCTAGCGGCACAGATACGCAGTATTTT.

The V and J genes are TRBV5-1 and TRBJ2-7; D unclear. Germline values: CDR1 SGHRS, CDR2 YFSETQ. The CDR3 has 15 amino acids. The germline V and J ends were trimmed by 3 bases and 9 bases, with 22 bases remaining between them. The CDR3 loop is CASSWSSPGLDTQYF. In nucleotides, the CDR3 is TGCGCCAGCAGCTGGAGTTCTCCAGGATTGGATACGCAGTACTTC.

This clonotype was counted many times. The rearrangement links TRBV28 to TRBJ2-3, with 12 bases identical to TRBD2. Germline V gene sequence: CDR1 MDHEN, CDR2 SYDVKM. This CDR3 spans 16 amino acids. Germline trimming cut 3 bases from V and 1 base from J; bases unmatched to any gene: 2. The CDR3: CASSFLAGGGTDTQYF. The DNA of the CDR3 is TGTGCCAGCAGTTTTCTAGCGGGGGGGGGCACAGATACGCAGTATTTT.

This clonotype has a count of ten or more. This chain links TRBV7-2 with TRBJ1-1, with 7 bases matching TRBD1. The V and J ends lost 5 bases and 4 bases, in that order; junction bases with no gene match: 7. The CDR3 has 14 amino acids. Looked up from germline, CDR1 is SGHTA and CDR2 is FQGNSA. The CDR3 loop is CASSRDRVGTEAFF. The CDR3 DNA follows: TGTGCCAGCAGCCGCGACAGGGTGGGCACTGAAGCTTTCTTT.

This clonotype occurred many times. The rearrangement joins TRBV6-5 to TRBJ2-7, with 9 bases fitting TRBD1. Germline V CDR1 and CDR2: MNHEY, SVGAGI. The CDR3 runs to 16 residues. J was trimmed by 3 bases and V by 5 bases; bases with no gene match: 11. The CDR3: CASSLTRGQGVYEQYF. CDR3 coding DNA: TGTGCCAGCAGTCTAACCCGGGGACAGGGTGTCTACGAGCAGTACTTC.

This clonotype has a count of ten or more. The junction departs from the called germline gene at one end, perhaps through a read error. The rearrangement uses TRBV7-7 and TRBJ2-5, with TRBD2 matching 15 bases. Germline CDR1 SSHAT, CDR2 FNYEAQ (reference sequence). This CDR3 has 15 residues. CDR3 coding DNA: TGTGCTAGCAGCGCCTCGGGACTAGCGGGGGGAGACCAGTACTTC. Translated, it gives CASSASGLAGGDQYF.

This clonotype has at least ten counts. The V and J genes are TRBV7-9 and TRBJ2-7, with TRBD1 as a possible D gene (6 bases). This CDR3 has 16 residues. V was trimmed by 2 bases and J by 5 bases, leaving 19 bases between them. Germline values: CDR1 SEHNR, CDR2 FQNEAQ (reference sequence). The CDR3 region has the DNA TGTGCCAGCAGCTTATTTATGGGACAAGGGATCCACGAGCAGTACTTC. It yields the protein CASSLFMGQGIHEQYF. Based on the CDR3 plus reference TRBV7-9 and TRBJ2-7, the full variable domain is DTGVSQNPRHKITKRGQNVTFRCDPISEHNRLYWYRQTLGQGPEFLTYFQNEAQLEKSRLLSDRFSAERPKGSFSTLEIQRTEQGDSAMYLCASSLFMGQGIHEQYFGPGTRLTVT.

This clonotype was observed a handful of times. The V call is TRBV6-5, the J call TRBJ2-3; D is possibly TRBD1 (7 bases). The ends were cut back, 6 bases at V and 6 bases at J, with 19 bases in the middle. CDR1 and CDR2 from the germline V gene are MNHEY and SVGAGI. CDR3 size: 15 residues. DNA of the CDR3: TGTGCCAGCAGCCCCCAGGGGGGAAAGATGGATACGCAGTATTTT. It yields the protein CASSPQGGKMDTQYF.

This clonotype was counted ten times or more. The chain's CDR3 is CASSGGGARWEQFF. The DNA of the CDR3 is TGTGCCAGCAGCGGGGGAGGGGCTAGGTGGGAGCAGTTCTTC. This sequence joins TRBV2 and TRBJ2-1; 7 bases agree with TRBD2. The junction had 12 bases not matched to a gene; V was cut back by 6 bases and J by 10 bases. Germline lookup yields CDR1 SNHLY and CDR2 FYNNEI. CDR3 length: 14 residues.